This T cell receptor (beta chain) was recorded in a study of Ad26.COV2.S vaccination and SARS-CoV-2 variants. With regard to this clone: The antigen is not known.

Treatment of the sample: 19 received Ad26.COV2.S at low or high dose, single or two shots; about five received placebo; per-sample allocation not given. The samples were gathered on day 63 after the first injection of vaccine or placebo. The study used a vaccine consisting of an Ad26 vector that expressed Wuhan-strain SARS-CoV-2 spike. Findings of the study overall: An underestimation of total T cell responses may have resulted from the TCR breadth and depth analyses.

Sequenced by immunoSEQ multiplex PCR; TCRdb stores in-frame clones only, minus some. The sample contains about half a million clones, nearly 90% of which appear only once. Sequenced material: peripheral blood, taken in a trial of Ad26.COV2.S vaccine versus placebo. The sequence was collected from a person aged 18-65 years who received the Ad26.COV2.S COVID-19 vaccine or a placebo.

The CDR3 bases are TGTGCCAGCAGGCTGTGGGGACAGTTGTCAAATCAGCCCCAGCATTTT. Encoded protein: CASRLWGQLSNQPQHF. The chain has TRBV12-1 and TRBJ1-5; TRBD1, as called in the table, went unchecked against the DNA. TRBV12-1 is a documented pseudogene. The CDR3 has 16 amino acids.